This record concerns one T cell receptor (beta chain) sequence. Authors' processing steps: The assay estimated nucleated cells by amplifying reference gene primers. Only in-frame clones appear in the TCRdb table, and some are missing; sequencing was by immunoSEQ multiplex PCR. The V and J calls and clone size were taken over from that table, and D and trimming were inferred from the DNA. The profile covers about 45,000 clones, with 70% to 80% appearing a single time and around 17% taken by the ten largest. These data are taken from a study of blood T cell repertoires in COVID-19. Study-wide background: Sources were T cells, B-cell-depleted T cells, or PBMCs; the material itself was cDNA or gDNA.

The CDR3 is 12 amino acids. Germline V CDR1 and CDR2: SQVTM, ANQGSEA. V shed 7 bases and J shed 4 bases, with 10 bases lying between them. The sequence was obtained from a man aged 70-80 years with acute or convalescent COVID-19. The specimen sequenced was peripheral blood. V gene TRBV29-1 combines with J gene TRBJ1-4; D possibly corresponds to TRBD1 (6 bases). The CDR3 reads CSAGVGNEKLFF. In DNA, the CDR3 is TGCAGCGCAGGGGTGGGTAATGAAAAACTGTTTTTT.